This T cell receptor (beta chain) came from a study of cytomegalovirus exposure and HLA in healthy donors. Overall study results and limits: Among TCR beta chains of equal frequency, HLA-associated ones were more clonally expanded in a later analysis. A prior analysis recorded that most TCR beta V segments were productive about 87% or about 30% of the time.

13 Jbeta primers and 60 Vbeta primers were used for the PCR. TCRdb keeps only in-frame clones here, not all; method: immunoSEQ multiplex PCR. The sample lists 200,000 to 250,000 clones; 65% to 85% were seen once. Details on this clone: The antigen is undetermined.

The trim removed 2 bases at V and 3 bases at J, leaving 12 bases unmatched. The CDR3 runs 17 residues. The V gene's germline CDR1 is SGHRS and CDR2 YFSETQ. The V and J genes are TRBV5-1 and TRBJ2-7; 9 bases line up with TRBD1. The clonotype was recovered from a man under 40 in good health and CMV-seronegative. The sample taken for sequencing was PBMCs. The CDR3 here is CASSFRPTGGQHYEQYF. The CDR3 DNA sequence: TGCGCCAGCAGCTTCCGCCCTACAGGGGGCCAGCACTACGAGCAGTACTTC.